The 3 T cell receptor beta chains listed next were all sequenced from one sample in a study of cytomegalovirus exposure and HLA in healthy donors. It was with 60 Vbeta and 13 Jbeta primers that the PCR ran. This table comes from immunoSEQ multiplex PCR, and its TCRdb copy is limited to in-frame clones, with some not included. Of roughly 250,000 clones listed, more than 55% were seen once; the top ten hold approximately 2.3%. The sequencing input was PBMCs. These receptor sequences come from a female donor in good health and CMV-seronegative.

A few counts support this clone. The same CDR3 is also encoded by other DNA sequences in this sample. CDR3 sequence (DNA): TGTGCCAGCTCGCCGGGACAGCAGAACACTGAAGCTTTCTTT. Residues: CASSPGQQNTEAFF. The chain has TRBV18 and TRBJ1-1, with 7 nucleotides matching TRBD1. Trimming took 6 bases from V and 1 from J; bases not matched to a gene: 5. The germline V gene has CDR1 KGHSH and CDR2 LQKENI. The CDR3 loop spans 14 amino acids.

The chain has TRBV19 and TRBJ1-5; TRBD1 matches at 8 bases. The CDR3 spans 13 residues. CDR1 LNHDA and CDR2 SQIVND come from the germline V gene (reference sequence). V shed 7 bases and J 6 bases; nucleotides not matched to a gene: 5. The CDR3, as DNA: TGTGCCAGTAACACACAGGGGGGTCAGCCCCAGCATTTT. Its protein product is CASNTQGGQPQHF.

The V call is TRBV10-1, the J call TRBJ2-1; perhaps TRBD2 as D (5 bases). V was shortened by 6 bases and J by 4 bases, with 13 bases between the two germline ends. CDR1 is WNHNN, CDR2 SYGVQD, per germline (reference sequence). The CDR3 length is 14 residues. CDR3 bases: TGCGCCAGCAGCCCCGGATCGGGGTACAATGAGCAGTTCTTC. Its protein is CASSPGSGYNEQFF.